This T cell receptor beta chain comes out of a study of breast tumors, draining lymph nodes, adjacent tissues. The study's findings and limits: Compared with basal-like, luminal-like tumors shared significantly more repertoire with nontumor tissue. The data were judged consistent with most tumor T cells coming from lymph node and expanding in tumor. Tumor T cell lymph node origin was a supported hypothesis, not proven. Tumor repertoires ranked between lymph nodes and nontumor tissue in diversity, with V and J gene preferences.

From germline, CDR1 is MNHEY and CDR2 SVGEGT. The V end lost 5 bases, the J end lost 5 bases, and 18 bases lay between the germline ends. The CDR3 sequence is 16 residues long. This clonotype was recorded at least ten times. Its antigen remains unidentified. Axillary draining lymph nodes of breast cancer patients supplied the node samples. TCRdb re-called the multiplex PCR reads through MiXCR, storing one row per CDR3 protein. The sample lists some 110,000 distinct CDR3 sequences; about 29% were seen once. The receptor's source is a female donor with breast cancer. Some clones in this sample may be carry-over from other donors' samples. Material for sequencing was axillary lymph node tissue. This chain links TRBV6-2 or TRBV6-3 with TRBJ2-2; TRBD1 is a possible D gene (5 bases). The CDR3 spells CASSPYLDRETGELFF. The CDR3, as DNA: TGTGCCAGCAGTCCATACCTTGACAGAGAAACCGGGGAGCTGTTTTTT.